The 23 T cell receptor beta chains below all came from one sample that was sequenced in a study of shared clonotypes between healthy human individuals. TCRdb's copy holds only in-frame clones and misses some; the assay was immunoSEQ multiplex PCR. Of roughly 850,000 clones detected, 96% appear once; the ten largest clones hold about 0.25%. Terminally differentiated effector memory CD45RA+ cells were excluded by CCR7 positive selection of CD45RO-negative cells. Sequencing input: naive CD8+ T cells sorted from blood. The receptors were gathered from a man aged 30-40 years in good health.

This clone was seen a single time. The CDR3 protein is CASSQDSANYGYTF. The CDR3 DNA reads as TGCGCCAGCAGCCAAGACAGCGCTAACTATGGCTACACCTTC. V is TRBV4-1 and J is TRBJ1-2; D gene ambiguous. CDR3 length: 14 residues. Germline V gene lookup returns CDR1 MGHRA and CDR2 YSYEKL. Trimming took off 0 bases at V and 0 bases at J, with 5 bases between the two ends.

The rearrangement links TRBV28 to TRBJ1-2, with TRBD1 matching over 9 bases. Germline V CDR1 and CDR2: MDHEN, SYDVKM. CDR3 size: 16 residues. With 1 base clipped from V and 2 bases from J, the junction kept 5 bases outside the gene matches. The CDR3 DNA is TGTGCCAGCAGTTTATTCGGACAGGGGAAAAACTATGGCTACACCTTC. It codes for CASSLFGQGKNYGYTF.

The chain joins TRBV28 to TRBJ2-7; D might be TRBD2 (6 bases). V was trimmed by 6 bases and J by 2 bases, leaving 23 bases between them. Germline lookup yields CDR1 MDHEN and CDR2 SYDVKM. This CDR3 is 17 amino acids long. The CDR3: CASSSGSGVLWPYEQYF. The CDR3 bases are TGTGCCAGCAGCTCCGGGAGTGGAGTACTTTGGCCCTACGAGCAGTACTTC.

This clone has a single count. Written as DNA, the CDR3 is TGCGCCAGCAGCTTGGAGGGACTAGCAGAGTACTACGAGCAGTACTTC. This codes for CASSLEGLAEYYEQYF. This chain uses TRBV5-1 with TRBJ2-7; 9 positions agree with TRBD2. Germline CDR1 and CDR2: SGHRS and YFSETQ. There are 16 residues in the CDR3. Unmatched junction bases numbered 7, after V lost 0 bases and J lost 3 bases.

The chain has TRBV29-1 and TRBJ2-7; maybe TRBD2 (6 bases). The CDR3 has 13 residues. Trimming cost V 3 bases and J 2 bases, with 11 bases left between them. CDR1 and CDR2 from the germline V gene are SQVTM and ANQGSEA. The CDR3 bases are TGCAGCGTTGAGTCAGGGAGGCCCTACGAGCAGTACTTC. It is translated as CSVESGRPYEQYF.

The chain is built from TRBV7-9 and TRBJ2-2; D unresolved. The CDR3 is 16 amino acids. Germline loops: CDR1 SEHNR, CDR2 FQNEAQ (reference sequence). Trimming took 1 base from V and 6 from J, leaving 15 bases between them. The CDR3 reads CASSLGVSPPPGELFF. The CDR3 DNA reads TGTGCCAGCAGCTTAGGGGTCAGTCCCCCTCCCGGGGAGCTGTTTTTT.

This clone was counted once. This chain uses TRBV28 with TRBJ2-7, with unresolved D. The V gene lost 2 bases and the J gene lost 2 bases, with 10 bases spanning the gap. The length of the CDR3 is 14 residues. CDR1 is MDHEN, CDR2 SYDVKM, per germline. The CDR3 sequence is CASSLRVSAYEQYF. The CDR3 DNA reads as TGTGCCAGCAGTTTACGGGTGTCGGCCTACGAGCAGTACTTC.

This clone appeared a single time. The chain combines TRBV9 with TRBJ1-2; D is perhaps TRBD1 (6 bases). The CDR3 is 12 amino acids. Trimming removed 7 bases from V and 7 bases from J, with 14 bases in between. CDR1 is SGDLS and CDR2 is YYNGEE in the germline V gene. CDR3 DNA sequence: TGTGCCAGCGCGGGGGGCGCGTTTGGCTACACCTTC. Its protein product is CASAGGAFGYTF.

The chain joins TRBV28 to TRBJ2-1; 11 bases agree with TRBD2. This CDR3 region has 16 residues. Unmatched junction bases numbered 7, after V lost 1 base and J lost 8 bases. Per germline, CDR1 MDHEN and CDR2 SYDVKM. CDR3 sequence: CASSLSRLAGTYEQFF. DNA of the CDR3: TGTGCCAGCAGTTTATCTCGACTAGCGGGAACGTATGAGCAGTTCTTC.

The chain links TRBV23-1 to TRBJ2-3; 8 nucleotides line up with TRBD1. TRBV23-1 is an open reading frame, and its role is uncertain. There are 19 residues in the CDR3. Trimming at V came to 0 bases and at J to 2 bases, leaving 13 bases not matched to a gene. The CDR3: CASSQSTAGGSFFTDTQYF. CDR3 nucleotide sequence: TGCGCCAGCAGTCAATCGACGGCAGGGGGCTCCTTTTTCACAGATACGCAGTATTTT.

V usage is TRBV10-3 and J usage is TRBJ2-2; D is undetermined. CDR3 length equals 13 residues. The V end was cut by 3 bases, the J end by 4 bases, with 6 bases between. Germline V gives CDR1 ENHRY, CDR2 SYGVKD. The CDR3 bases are TGTGCCATCAGTGAACAACGCACCGGGGAGCTGTTTTTT. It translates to CAISEQRTGELFF.

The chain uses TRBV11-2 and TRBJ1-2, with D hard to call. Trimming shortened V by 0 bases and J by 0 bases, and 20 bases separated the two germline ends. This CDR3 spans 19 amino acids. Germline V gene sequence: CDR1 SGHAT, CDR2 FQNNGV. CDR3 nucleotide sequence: TGTGCCAGCAGCTTAGATCTTACTTTCGTCGGCAGCTCTAACTATGGCTACACCTTC. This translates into CASSLDLTFVGSSNYGYTF.

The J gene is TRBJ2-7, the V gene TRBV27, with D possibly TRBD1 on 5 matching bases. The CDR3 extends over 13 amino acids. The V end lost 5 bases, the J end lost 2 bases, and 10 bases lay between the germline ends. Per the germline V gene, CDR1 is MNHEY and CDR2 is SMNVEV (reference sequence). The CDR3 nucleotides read TGTGCCAGCAGTCCAGGGCGCCCCTACGAGCAGTACTTC. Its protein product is CASSPGRPYEQYF.

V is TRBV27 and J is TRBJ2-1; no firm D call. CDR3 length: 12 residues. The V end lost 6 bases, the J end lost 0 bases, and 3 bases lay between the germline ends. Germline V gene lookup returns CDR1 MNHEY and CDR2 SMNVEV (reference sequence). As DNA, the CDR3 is TGTGCCAGCAGAAGCTCCTACAATGAGCAGTTCTTC. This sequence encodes CASRSSYNEQFF.

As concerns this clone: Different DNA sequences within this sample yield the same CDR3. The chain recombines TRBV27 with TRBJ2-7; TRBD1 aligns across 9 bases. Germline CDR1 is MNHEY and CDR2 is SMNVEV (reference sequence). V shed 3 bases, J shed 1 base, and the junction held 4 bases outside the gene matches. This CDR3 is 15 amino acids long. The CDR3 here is CASSFTGTGSYEQYF. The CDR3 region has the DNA TGTGCCAGCAGTTTTACCGGGACAGGGTCCTACGAGCAGTACTTC.

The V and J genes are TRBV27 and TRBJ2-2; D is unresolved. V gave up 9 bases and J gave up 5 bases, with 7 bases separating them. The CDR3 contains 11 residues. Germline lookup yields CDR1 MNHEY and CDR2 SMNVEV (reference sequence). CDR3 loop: CARGPTGELFF. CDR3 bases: TGTGCCAGAGGACCTACCGGGGAGCTGTTTTTT.

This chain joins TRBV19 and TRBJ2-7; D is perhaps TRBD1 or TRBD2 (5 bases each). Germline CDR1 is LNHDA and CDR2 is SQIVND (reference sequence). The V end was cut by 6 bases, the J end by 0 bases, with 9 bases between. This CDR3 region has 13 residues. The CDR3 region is CASSGTASYEQYF. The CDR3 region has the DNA TGTGCCAGTAGCGGGACGGCCTCCTACGAGCAGTACTTC.

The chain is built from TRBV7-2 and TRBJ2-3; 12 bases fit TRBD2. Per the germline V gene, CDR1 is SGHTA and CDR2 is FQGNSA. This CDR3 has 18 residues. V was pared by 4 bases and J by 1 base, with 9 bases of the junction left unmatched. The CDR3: CASSSWTSGTLGTDTQYF. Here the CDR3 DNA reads TGTGCCAGCAGCTCCTGGACTAGCGGGACTCTAGGCACAGATACGCAGTATTTT.

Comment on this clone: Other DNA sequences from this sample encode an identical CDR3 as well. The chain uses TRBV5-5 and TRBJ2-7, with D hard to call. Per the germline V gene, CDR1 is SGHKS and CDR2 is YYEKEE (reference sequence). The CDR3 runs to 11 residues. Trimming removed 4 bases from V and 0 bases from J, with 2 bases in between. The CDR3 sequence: CASSRSYEQYF. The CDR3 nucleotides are TGTGCCAGCAGCCGCTCCTACGAGCAGTACTTC.

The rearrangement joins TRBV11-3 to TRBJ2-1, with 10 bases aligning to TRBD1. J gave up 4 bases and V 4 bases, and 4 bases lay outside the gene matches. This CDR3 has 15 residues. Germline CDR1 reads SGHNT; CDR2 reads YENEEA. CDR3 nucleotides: TGTGCCAGCAGCTCCGGGACAGGGGTTTACAATGAGCAGTTCTTC. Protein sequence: CASSSGTGVYNEQFF.

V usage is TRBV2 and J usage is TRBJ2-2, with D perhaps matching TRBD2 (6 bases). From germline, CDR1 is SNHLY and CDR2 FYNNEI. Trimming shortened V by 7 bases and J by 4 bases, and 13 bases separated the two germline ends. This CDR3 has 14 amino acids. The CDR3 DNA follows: TGTGCCAGCACCGGGACTTTCGGCACCGGGGAGCTGTTTTTT. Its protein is CASTGTFGTGELFF.

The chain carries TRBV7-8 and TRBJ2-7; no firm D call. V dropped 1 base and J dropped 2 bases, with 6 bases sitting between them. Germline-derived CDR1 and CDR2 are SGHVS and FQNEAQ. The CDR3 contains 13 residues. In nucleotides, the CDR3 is TGTGCCAGCAGCTTAGAGGTGGCCTACGAGCAGTACTTC. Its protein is CASSLEVAYEQYF.

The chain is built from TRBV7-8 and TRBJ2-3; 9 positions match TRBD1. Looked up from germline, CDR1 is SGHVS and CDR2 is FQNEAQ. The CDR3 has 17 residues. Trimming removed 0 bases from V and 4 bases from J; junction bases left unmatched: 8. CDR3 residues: CASSLAWDRVSADTQYF. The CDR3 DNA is TGTGCCAGCAGCTTAGCCTGGGACAGGGTGAGTGCAGATACGCAGTATTTT.